Listed here are 9 T cell receptor beta chains from one sample, sequenced in a study of T cells in Graves' hyperthyroidism and ophthalmopathy. Amplified TCR beta CDR3 regions derived from RNA transcripts. Carried out on the TCR CDR3, a first-round RT-PCR used the HTBI primer set. TCRdb passed the multiplex PCR reads through MiXCR, listing each CDR3 protein once. Of over 350,000 distinct CDR3 sequences in the sample, approximately 15% were seen once. Sequenced input: blood. These receptor sequences come from a man younger than 35 with Graves' ophthalmopathy.

This clonotype was recorded a few times. CDR3 DNA sequence: TGTGCCAGCAACCCCCAGGGCTCCGGGGAGCTGTTTTTT. Translated, it gives CASNPQGSGELFF. This chain uses TRBV12-3 or TRBV12-4 with TRBJ2-2; D perhaps matches TRBD1 (5 bases). The CDR3 runs to 13 residues. The V end lost 7 bases, the J end lost 6 bases, and 12 bases lay between the germline ends.

This clonotype was detected many times. The chain links TRBV30 to TRBJ1-6; D is unresolved. The CDR3 runs to 13 residues. CDR1 is GTSNPN and CDR2 is SVGIG in the germline V gene (reference sequence). Trimming left V 4 bases short and J 7 bases short, with 11 bases between. CDR3 in DNA: TGTGCCTGGAAGGAGGTCACGAATTCACCCCTCCACTTT. The encoded protein is CAWKEVTNSPLHF.

This clonotype was found many times. This sequence joins TRBV7-9 and TRBJ2-7, with 7 nucleotides matching TRBD1. V lost 5 bases, J lost 3 bases, and 16 bases stayed unmatched. From germline, CDR1 is SEHNR and CDR2 FQNEAQ (reference sequence). This CDR3 contains 17 residues. CDR3 sequence: CASSPRSGQVKGYEQYF. In DNA form, the CDR3 reads TGTGCCAGCAGCCCCAGGTCCGGACAGGTAAAAGGCTACGAGCAGTACTTC. Full variable domain (remainder filled in from reference TRBV7-9 and TRBJ2-7): DTGVSQNPRHKITKRGQNVTFRCDPISEHNRLYWYRQTLGQGPEFLTYFQNEAQLEKSRLLSDRFSAERPKGSFSTLEIQRTEQGDSAMYLCASSPRSGQVKGYEQYFGPGTRLTVT.

In this sample, this clonotype turned up many times. This chain connects TRBV5-1 to TRBJ2-3; D is unresolved. Trimming removed 0 bases from V and 2 bases from J, with 7 bases in between. The V gene's germline CDR1 is SGHRS and CDR2 YFSETQ. The CDR3 extends over 14 amino acids. CDR3 in amino acids: CASSLETYTDTQYF. Written as DNA, the CDR3 is TGCGCCAGCAGCTTGGAGACCTACACAGATACGCAGTATTTT.

This clonotype was detected a few times. The chain employs TRBV5-1 and TRBJ2-7, with a possible D match to TRBD1 (6 bases). CDR1 SGHRS and CDR2 YFSETQ come from the germline V gene. V gave up 2 bases and J gave up 2 bases, with 14 bases separating them. This CDR3 has 15 amino acids. In DNA form, the CDR3 reads TGCGCCAGCAGCTTAGACGGGACATCCCCCTACGAGCAGTACTTC. Amino acids: CASSLDGTSPYEQYF.

This clonotype was observed many times. The genes are TRBV2 and TRBJ2-1, with 10 bases lining up with TRBD2. The germline CDR1 and CDR2 sequences are SNHLY and FYNNEI. The trim removed 9 bases at V and 1 base at J, leaving 12 bases unmatched. The CDR3 extends over 17 amino acids. The CDR3 protein is CASQGSGRHESYNEQFF. The CDR3 coding sequence is TGTGCCAGTCAAGGTAGCGGGAGGCACGAGTCCTACAATGAGCAGTTCTTC.

This clonotype was seen repeatedly, ten times or more. The rearrangement links TRBV5-1 to TRBJ2-2; 7 positions agree with TRBD1. This CDR3 comprises 15 residues. The V gene's germline CDR1 is SGHRS and CDR2 YFSETQ. V lost 2 bases and J lost 1; bases outside the gene matches: 2. CDR3 bases: TGCGCCAGCAGCTTAGGGACAGAGAACACCGGGGAGCTGTTTTTT. Protein sequence: CASSLGTENTGELFF.

This clonotype was observed a few times. J is TRBJ2-3 and V is TRBV4-1; the D is unclear. The germline gives CDR1 MGHRA, CDR2 YSYEKL. Trimming removed 0 bases at V and 7 bases at J, with 8 bases between. CDR3 size: 13 residues. The CDR3 region has the DNA TGCGCCAGCAGCCAAGATCACTCTAATACGCAGTATTTT. Translation: CASSQDHSNTQYF.

This clonotype was seen many times. As DNA, the CDR3 is TGCAGTACTTCTAACACACTGGATCAGCCCCAGCATTTT. Translation: CSTSNTLDQPQHF. This sequence joins TRBV20-1 and TRBJ1-5; D is unresolved. V gave up 8 bases and J gave up 5 bases, with 16 bases separating them. Germline assignment: CDR1 DFQATT and CDR2 SNEGSKA (reference sequence). The CDR3 has 13 amino acids.